The rows below give T cell receptor beta chains drawn from one sample of a study of blood T cell repertoires in COVID-19. Generated by immunoSEQ multiplex PCR, the TCRdb table keeps only in-frame clones and is missing some. The sample carries some 340,000 clones, 85% recorded once. Source material: peripheral blood. The receptor set was obtained from a woman between 18 and 29 years old with acute or convalescent COVID-19. The CDR3 runs from the conserved cysteine through the conserved F or W. Part of the rows lack a size; the others show once, few, many or a class for expanded clones.

clone_size j_call v_call cdr3_aa
- TRBJ1-4 TRBV28 CASSFWLRAGENEKLFF
few TRBJ2-7 TRBV5-1 CARRDEQYF
few TRBJ2-7 TRBV9 CASSEGPSYEQYF
- TRBJ2-1 TRBV3-1/TRBV3-2 CASSLRTSGVSANNEQFF
- TRBJ1-2 TRBV7-8 CASRPGGGSANYGYTF
- TRBJ1-1 TRBV6-4 CASSLDRENTEAFF
- TRBJ1-1 TRBV3-1/TRBV3-2 CASSQEGQGAAEAFF
- TRBJ2-2 TRBV9 CASSDPRVGTGELFF
- TRBJ2-3 TRBV29-1 CSVEKSRGLLGDTQYF
once TRBJ1-2 TRBV7-9 CASSPGQGTRYGYTF
- TRBJ2-7 TRBV4-1 CASSQATAGNTYEQYF
- TRBJ2-3 TRBV6-6 CASSYSGRTTDTQYF
- TRBJ1-2 TRBV6-5 CASSNRVEGYTF
- TRBJ2-5 TRBV3-1/TRBV3-2 CASSQERASGRGETQYF
- TRBJ1-2 TRBV9 CASSVETDYGYTF
- TRBJ1-1 TRBV6-5 CASMVDRNTEAFF